These 25 T cell receptor beta chains came from one sample sequenced in a study of blood T cell repertoires in COVID-19. Sequenced by immunoSEQ multiplex PCR; TCRdb stores in-frame clones only, minus some. This table has about 250,000 clones, roughly 84% appearing once. Sequencing was performed on PBMCs or T cells enriched from blood (not recorded which). Source of these receptors: a woman aged 45-65 years who had been exposed to COVID-19.

The chain joins TRBV9 to TRBJ1-1, with D unclear. Germline-derived CDR1 and CDR2 are SGDLS and YYNGEE. The CDR3 has 12 residues. V lost 3 bases and J lost 2, with 5 bases in between. The CDR3 nucleotides are TGTGCCAGCAGCGCCGTTAACACTGAAGCTTTCTTT. This codes for CASSAVNTEAFF.

In its sample, this clone was seen once. The chain combines TRBV5-4 with TRBJ2-2, with a tentative D call TRBD1 (6 bases). The CDR3 loop spans 13 amino acids. From germline, CDR1 is SGHNT and CDR2 YYREEE (reference sequence). Trimming removed 0 bases from V and 8 bases from J, with 8 bases in between. The CDR3 bases are TGTGCCAGCAGCTTGGGCGACAGGGGGGAGCTGTTTTTT. Translation: CASSLGDRGELFF.

The V and J genes are TRBV7-3 and TRBJ2-5; TRBD1 is a possible D gene (6 bases). CDR1 and CDR2 (germline): SGHTA, FQGTGA. V dropped 2 bases and J dropped 2 bases, with 15 bases sitting between them. The CDR3 consists of 16 residues. CDR3 in DNA: TGTGCCAGCAGCTTAGGTCAGCAGGGGATTCAAGAGACCCAGTACTTC. The encoded protein is CASSLGQQGIQETQYF.

In its sample, this clone was seen once. The chain couples TRBV19 to TRBJ1-1, with D hard to call. The germline gives CDR1 LNHDA, CDR2 SQIVND (reference sequence). This CDR3 is 14 amino acids long. V dropped 0 bases and J dropped 1 base, with 6 bases sitting between them. The CDR3 bases are TGTGCCAGTAGTATAGATCTGGCGAACACTGAAGCTTTCTTT. It codes for CASSIDLANTEAFF.

The J gene is TRBJ1-3, the V gene TRBV3-1 (or the pseudogene TRBV3-2); D unclear. There are 16 residues in the CDR3. CDR1 and CDR2 from the germline V gene are LGHDT and YNNKEL (reference sequence). The V end lost 1 base, the J end lost 0 bases, and 10 bases lay between the germline ends. CDR3 sequence reads: CASSQGVGSSGNTIYF. The DNA for the CDR3 is TGTGCCAGCAGCCAAGGGGTAGGGAGCTCTGGAAACACCATATATTTT.

CDR3 nucleotide sequence: TGTGCCAGCAGCCGCCAGGGACAGGGGGGTGAAAAACTGTTTTTT. This sequence encodes CASSRQGQGGEKLFF. The V call is TRBV9, the J call TRBJ1-4; 11 bases fit TRBD1. Germline V CDR1 and CDR2: SGDLS, YYNGEE. V was pared by 4 bases and J by 7 bases, with 6 bases of the junction left unmatched. This CDR3 comprises 15 residues. The whole variable domain, filled in from reference TRBV9 and TRBJ1-4, reads DSGVTQTPKHLITATGQRVTLRCSPRSGDLSVYWYQQSLDQGLQFLIQYYNGEERAKGNILERFSAQQFPDLHSELNLSSLELGDSALYFCASSRQGQGGEKLFFGSGTQLSVL.

This chain links TRBV9 with TRBJ1-4, with D possibly being TRBD1 (6 bases). The CDR3 has 13 amino acids. V lost 5 bases to trimming and J lost 5 bases, with 10 bases between them. The germline CDR1 and CDR2 sequences are SGDLS and YYNGEE. The CDR3 protein is CASSAGDNEKLFF. DNA of the CDR3: TGTGCCAGCAGTGCAGGGGACAATGAAAAACTGTTTTTT.

The chain combines TRBV18 with TRBJ1-2; no reliable D call. Trimming stripped 5 bases from V and 3 bases from J, with 13 bases between. The germline V gene encodes CDR1 KGHSH and CDR2 LQKENI. The CDR3 has 14 amino acids. The CDR3 nucleotides are TGTGCCAGCTCAACCCAGGAAGCCCACTATGGCTACACCTTC. It codes for CASSTQEAHYGYTF.

The V gene is TRBV7-9, the J gene TRBJ1-5; D is unclear. V was pared by 3 bases and J by 6 bases, with 9 bases between. Germline V CDR1 and CDR2: SEHNR, FQNEAQ (reference sequence). The length of the CDR3 is 13 residues. CDR3 coding DNA: TGTGCCAGCAGCTTGATCGCCGGTCAGCCCCAGCATTTT. Its protein is CASSLIAGQPQHF.

The CDR3 DNA is TGTGCCAGCAGCGTAACAGGGGGCCCTTACAATGAGCAGTTCTTC. The encoded protein is CASSVTGGPYNEQFF. The rearrangement uses TRBV13 and TRBJ2-1; 9 positions agree with TRBD1. The V gene end was trimmed by 5 bases and the J gene end by 4 bases; junction bases not matched to a gene: 6. The CDR3 runs 15 residues. Germline assignment: CDR1 PRHDT and CDR2 FYEKMQ (reference sequence).

The CDR3 here is CASSQAYGTGVYGYTF. The CDR3 DNA follows: TGTGCCAGCAGCCAAGCCTACGGGACAGGAGTCTATGGCTACACCTTC. The rearrangement uses TRBV28 and TRBJ1-2; TRBD1 matches 8 bases. CDR1 and CDR2 (germline): MDHEN, SYDVKM. This CDR3 is 16 amino acids long. V lost 6 bases, J lost 4 bases, and 13 bases stayed unmatched.

This clone was recorded many times. The V gene is TRBV18, the J gene TRBJ2-3; 7 bases line up with TRBD2. Trimming at V came to 4 bases and at J to 1 base, leaving 8 bases not matched to a gene. The CDR3 contains 16 residues. Germline assignment: CDR1 KGHSH and CDR2 LQKENI. The CDR3 DNA is TGTGCCAGCTCACACGATGCTAGCGGAGGCACAGATACGCAGTATTTT. Its translation: CASSHDASGGTDTQYF.

The chain has TRBV18 and TRBJ1-1; the D gene is possibly TRBD1 (6 bases). V lost 3 bases and J 0 bases, leaving 11 bases between the germline ends. This CDR3 is built from 15 residues. CDR1 and CDR2 from the germline V gene are KGHSH and LQKENI. CDR3 amino acids: CASSPDRLMNTEAFF. The DNA for the CDR3 is TGTGCCAGCTCACCTGACAGGTTAATGAACACTGAAGCTTTCTTT.

The chain has TRBV9 and TRBJ2-3; 9 positions agree with TRBD1. From germline, CDR1 is SGDLS and CDR2 YYNGEE. The CDR3 loop spans 16 amino acids. Trimming removed 3 bases from V and 4 bases from J; junction bases left unmatched: 9. CDR3 nucleotides: TGTGCCAGCAGCGCGGGGACAGGGCAGTTCCCAGATACGCAGTATTTT. Residues: CASSAGTGQFPDTQYF.

This clone was counted once. The chain carries TRBV4-2 and TRBJ1-1, with a weak D call TRBD1 (5 bases). This CDR3 spans 14 amino acids. The V and J ends lost 4 bases and 4 bases respectively, with 13 bases between them. CDR1 is LGHNA and CDR2 is YNFKEQ in the germline V gene. CDR3 region: CASSPGGTGTEAFF. The CDR3 bases are TGTGCCAGCAGCCCCGGCGGCACAGGCACTGAAGCTTTCTTT.

The J gene is TRBJ1-3, the V gene TRBV5-1; TRBD1 might be the D (5 bases). The CDR3 loop spans 14 amino acids. CDR1 is SGHRS, CDR2 YFSETQ, per germline. V lost 4 bases and J 0 bases, leaving 8 bases between the germline ends. The CDR3 spells CASSGGTSGNTIYF. CDR3 in DNA: TGCGCCAGCAGCGGGGGGACCTCTGGAAACACCATATATTTT.

The sample holds many counts of this clone. This rearrangement joins TRBV7-2 to TRBJ2-7, with D hard to call. This CDR3 has 15 amino acids. The V end was cut by 0 bases, the J end by 3 bases, with 12 bases between. The germline V gene has CDR1 SGHTA and CDR2 FQGNSA. The CDR3 is CASSLAPGRVYEQYF. The DNA of the CDR3 is TGTGCCAGCAGCTTAGCCCCGGGTCGCGTCTACGAGCAGTACTTC.

The rearrangement joins TRBV27 to TRBJ1-1, with 8 nucleotides matching TRBD1. The V segment lost 3 bases and the J segment 11 bases; nucleotides outside the gene matches: 8. There are 13 residues in the CDR3. CDR1 and CDR2 (germline): MNHEY, SMNVEV (reference sequence). CDR3 DNA sequence: TGTGCCAGCAGTTTCTACGGACAGGGAAGGGCTTTCTTT. Amino acid sequence: CASSFYGQGRAFF.

The chain links TRBV19 to TRBJ1-5; TRBD1 is a possible D gene (6 bases). Looked up from germline, CDR1 is LNHDA and CDR2 is SQIVND (reference sequence). Deletions cut 3 bases from V and 1 base from J, with 10 bases between. The CDR3 length is 15 residues. The CDR3 bases are TGTGCCAGTAGTATTTCTCAGGGGAGCAATCAGCCCCAGCATTTT. Translating gives CASSISQGSNQPQHF.

The CDR3 loop reads CASRFRSDTEAFF. The CDR3 region has the DNA TGTGCCAGCCGGTTCAGGTCGGACACTGAAGCTTTCTTT. This rearrangement joins TRBV2 to TRBJ1-1, with D uncertain. The CDR3 length is 13 residues. Germline V gene lookup returns CDR1 SNHLY and CDR2 FYNNEI. V gave up 8 bases and J gave up 3 bases, with 13 bases separating them.

This clone was seen only once. This CDR3 is also generated by other DNA sequences in the sample. V usage is TRBV19 and J usage is TRBJ2-1; 8 bases are shared with TRBD2. Germline CDR1 and CDR2: LNHDA and SQIVND (reference sequence). The CDR3 runs 14 residues. V trimming: 3 bases; J trimming: 4 bases; junction bases outside the gene matches: 2. The CDR3 here is CASSIGGAYNEQFF. In DNA, the CDR3 is TGTGCCAGTAGTATCGGGGGGGCGTACAATGAGCAGTTCTTC.

This chain connects TRBV5-6 to TRBJ2-1; 7 bases match TRBD2. CDR1 and CDR2 from the germline V gene are SGHDT and YYEEEE. The length of the CDR3 is 15 residues. Unmatched junction bases numbered 8, after V lost 6 bases and J lost 2 bases. The CDR3 sequence is CASTYGRPTYNEQFF. The CDR3 nucleotides read TGTGCCAGCACCTACGGGAGGCCGACCTACAATGAGCAGTTCTTC.

The sample holds one count of this clone. The V call is TRBV28, the J call TRBJ1-6; TRBD1 is a possible D gene (5 bases). From germline, CDR1 is MDHEN and CDR2 SYDVKM. The length of the CDR3 is 14 residues. The ends were cut back, 5 bases at V and 7 bases at J, with 12 bases in the middle. The CDR3 protein is CASSRGGGNSPLHF. As DNA, the CDR3 is TGTGCCAGCAGTCGAGGCGGGGGAAATTCACCCCTCCACTTT.

V is TRBV3-1 (or the pseudogene TRBV3-2) and J is TRBJ2-7, with 8 bases fitting TRBD2. The CDR3 is 14 amino acids. Looked up from germline, CDR1 is LGHDT and CDR2 is YNNKEL (reference sequence). V shed 6 bases and J 3 bases; nucleotides not matched to a gene: 7. The CDR3 sequence: CASSRTSWDYEQYF. The DNA of the CDR3 is TGTGCCAGCAGTCGGACTAGCTGGGACTACGAGCAGTACTTC.

The chain combines TRBV10-2 with TRBJ1-4; 7 nucleotides align to TRBD1. Germline V lookup: CDR1 WSHSY, CDR2 SAAADI. V lost 6 bases to trimming and J lost 7 bases; unmatched junction nucleotides: 2. CDR3 length: 12 residues. In nucleotides, the CDR3 is TGCGCCAGCAGGGCAGGGGGTGAAAAACTGTTTTTT. Translated: CASRAGGEKLFF.